These 2 T cell receptor beta chains originate from one sample sequenced in a study of T cells in Graves' hyperthyroidism and ophthalmopathy. Amplification targeted TCR beta CDR3 regions from RNA transcripts. The HTBI set primed first-round TCR CDR3 RT-PCR. TCRdb re-derived calls from the multiplex PCR reads in MiXCR, one entry per CDR3 protein. The sample consists of approximately 640,000 distinct CDR3 sequences, around a sixth of them appearing once. The sequenced material came from blood. Every receptor here comes from a man aged 50-60 years with Graves' hyperthyroidism.

This chain joins TRBV28 and TRBJ2-1, with TRBD2 matching over 9 bases. CDR3 length: 15 residues. The ends lost 7 bases at V and 4 bases at J; junction bases unmatched: 8. The germline V gene encodes CDR1 MDHEN and CDR2 SYDVKM. The CDR3 bases are TGTGCCAGCACCTCTTTGCGGGAGGGTTACAATGAGCAGTTCTTC. It is translated as CASTSLREGYNEQFF. Full variable domain (rest looked up from reference TRBV28 and TRBJ2-1): DVKVTQSSRYLVKRTGEKVFLECVQDMDHENMFWYRQDPGLGLRLIYFSYDVKMKEKGDIPEGYSVSREKKERFSLILESASTNQTSMYLCASTSLREGYNEQFFGPGTRLTVL.

This clonotype was seen many times. The genes are TRBV18 and TRBJ2-3; possible D gene TRBD2, 5 bases. The CDR3 is made up of 15 amino acids. Germline V CDR1 and CDR2: KGHSH, LQKENI. V lost 3 bases and J 1 base, leaving 11 bases between the germline ends. The CDR3 is CASSPGEIGTDTQYF. The CDR3 DNA reads TGTGCCAGCTCACCTGGGGAGATCGGCACAGATACGCAGTATTTT.